This section outlines one T cell receptor beta chain sequence together with its context. The CDR3 spans 15 residues. Looked up from germline, CDR1 is SNHLY and CDR2 is FYNNEI. V shed 1 base and J 5 bases; nucleotides not matched to a gene: 6. Per the authors' pipeline: Reference gene primer amplification in the assay estimated nucleated cell counts. The data were produced by immunoSEQ multiplex PCR, yet TCRdb's version contains in-frame clones alone and is incomplete. The V and J calls and clone size are taken from that table; D and trimming were inferred from the DNA. The sample has more than 150,000 clones; around four fifths are singletons. This record comes from a study of blood T cell repertoires in COVID-19.

The rearrangement uses TRBV2 and TRBJ2-5; 8 positions agree with TRBD1. Material for sequencing was peripheral blood. The TCR sequence derives from a woman between 35 and 50 years old with acute or convalescent COVID-19. CDR3 sequence (DNA): TGTGCCAGCAGTGAAGGACAGGGGTATCGGGAGACCCAGTACTTC. Amino acids: CASSEGQGYRETQYF.